These T cell receptor beta chains were read from a single sample in a study of T cells in Graves' hyperthyroidism and ophthalmopathy. TCRdb passed the multiplex PCR reads through MiXCR, listing each CDR3 protein once. The table has more than 350,000 distinct CDR3 sequences, over 12% seen once; the top ten hold roughly 19%. The material sequenced was blood. The receptors shown here come from a woman aged 60 to 75 with Graves' ophthalmopathy. CDR3s include the opening cysteine and the closing phenylalanine or tryptophan. Each record gives: V gene, J gene, clone size, D gene, CDR3 DNA, CDR3 protein. D genes are given only for firm matches. Expanded clones are given a class, and other clones once, few, many or no size at all.

v_call: TRBV15
j_call: TRBJ2-5
clone_size: .
d_call: TRBD1
cdr3_nt: TGTGCCACCAGCGCGGCAGGGGGCGAAGAGACCCAGTACTTC
cdr3_aa: CATSAAGGEETQYF

v_call: TRBV13
j_call: TRBJ2-3
clone_size: many
d_call: TRBD2
cdr3_nt: TGTGCCAGCAGCTTAGCGGGTAGCGGGGTCACAGATACGCAGTATTTT
cdr3_aa: CASSLAGSGVTDTQYF

v_call: TRBV20-1
j_call: TRBJ2-2
clone_size: .
d_call: TRBD2
cdr3_nt: TGCAGTGCAACTCGACTAGCGGTGAACACCGGGGAGCTGTTTTTT
cdr3_aa: CSATRLAVNTGELFF

v_call: TRBV5-5
j_call: TRBJ2-2
clone_size: few
d_call: TRBD2
cdr3_nt: TGTGCCAGCAGCTCTATAGCGGGCCTGAACACCGGGGAGCTGTTTTTT
cdr3_aa: CASSSIAGLNTGELFF

v_call: TRBV11-2
j_call: TRBJ2-1
clone_size: many
d_call: TRBD1
cdr3_nt: TGTGCCAGCAGCCTACAGGGGGCGCAGCAGTTCTTC
cdr3_aa: CASSLQGAQQFF

v_call: TRBV5-1
j_call: TRBJ2-1
clone_size: few
d_call: .
cdr3_nt: TGCGCCAGCAGAAGGCCCTCCTACAATGAGCAGTTCTTC
cdr3_aa: CASRRPSYNEQFF

v_call: TRBV28
j_call: TRBJ2-7
clone_size: many
d_call: .
cdr3_nt: TGTGCCAGCAGTTCCCCCGGGCCTTACTACGAGCAGTACTTC
cdr3_aa: CASSSPGPYYEQYF

v_call: TRBV5-1
j_call: TRBJ1-1
clone_size: .
d_call: .
cdr3_nt: TGCGCCACCTCCGGCAGTCCTGGGAACACTGAAGCTTTCTTT
cdr3_aa: CATSGSPGNTEAFF

v_call: TRBV30
j_call: TRBJ1-1
clone_size: many
d_call: TRBD1
cdr3_nt: TGTGCCTGGAGTGTACGGGGACAGGTATCACACACTGAAGCTTTCTTT
cdr3_aa: CAWSVRGQVSHTEAFF

v_call: TRBV3-1
j_call: TRBJ1-1
clone_size: .
d_call: TRBD1
cdr3_nt: TGTGCCAGCAGCCACGGGACAGGGGCGGGCACTGAAGCTTTCTTT
cdr3_aa: CASSHGTGAGTEAFF

v_call: TRBV10-3
j_call: TRBJ2-3
clone_size: few
d_call: TRBD1
cdr3_nt: TGTGCCATCAGGGGACAGGGGACTAGCACAGATACGCAGTATTTT
cdr3_aa: CAIRGQGTSTDTQYF

v_call: TRBV5-4
j_call: TRBJ1-1
clone_size: many
d_call: .
cdr3_nt: TGTGCCAGCAGCTTGGCCCAGGGATCCACTGAAGCTTTCTTT
cdr3_aa: CASSLAQGSTEAFF

v_call: TRBV6-1
j_call: TRBJ2-7
clone_size: many
d_call: TRBD1
cdr3_nt: TGTGCCAGCAGGAACAGGGGTTTTAGCTACGAGCAGTACTTC
cdr3_aa: CASRNRGFSYEQYF

v_call: TRBV20-1
j_call: TRBJ2-7
clone_size: once
d_call: TRBD2
cdr3_nt: TGCAGTGCTAGTCCTAGCGGGAGGGACGAGCAGTACTTC
cdr3_aa: CSASPSGRDEQYF

v_call: TRBV5-1
j_call: TRBJ2-1
clone_size: once
d_call: TRBD2
cdr3_nt: TGCGCCAGCAGCATTCTAGCGGAGTACAATGAGCAGTTCTTC
cdr3_aa: CASSILAEYNEQFF

v_call: TRBV19
j_call: TRBJ1-3
clone_size: few
d_call: .
cdr3_nt: TGTGCCAGTAGTACGGCGGGGTCCTACTCTGGAAACACCATATATTTT
cdr3_aa: CASSTAGSYSGNTIYF

v_call: TRBV20-1
j_call: TRBJ2-7
clone_size: few
d_call: .
cdr3_nt: TGCAGTGCTTCCCACCCAGTCGACTACGAGCAGTACTTC
cdr3_aa: CSASHPVDYEQYF

v_call: TRBV19
j_call: TRBJ1-1
clone_size: .
d_call: .
cdr3_nt: TGTGCCAGTAGTATAGTAAGAGACACTGAAGCTTTCTTT
cdr3_aa: CASSIVRDTEAFF

v_call: TRBV6-1
j_call: TRBJ1-1
clone_size: many
d_call: TRBD1
cdr3_nt: TGTGCCAGCAGCGCGACAGGGCTCACTGAAGCTTTCTTT
cdr3_aa: CASSATGLTEAFF

v_call: TRBV29-1
j_call: TRBJ2-7
clone_size: .
d_call: TRBD2
cdr3_nt: TGCAGCGTTGAAGATGGGGAGGGAACCTACGAGCAGTACTTC
cdr3_aa: CSVEDGEGTYEQYF

v_call: TRBV4-1
j_call: TRBJ2-7
clone_size: .
d_call: .
cdr3_nt: TGCGCCAGCAGCCAAACCCCTGGGCTAGGGACCGAGCAGTACTTC
cdr3_aa: CASSQTPGLGTEQYF

v_call: TRBV28
j_call: TRBJ2-7
clone_size: many
d_call: .
cdr3_nt: TGTGCCAGCAGTTCGACCCCGTACGAGCAGTACTTC
cdr3_aa: CASSSTPYEQYF

v_call: TRBV20-1
j_call: TRBJ1-2
clone_size: .
d_call: .
cdr3_nt: TGCAGTGCCCACGTCCGCGTGGATGGCTACACCTTC
cdr3_aa: CSAHVRVDGYTF